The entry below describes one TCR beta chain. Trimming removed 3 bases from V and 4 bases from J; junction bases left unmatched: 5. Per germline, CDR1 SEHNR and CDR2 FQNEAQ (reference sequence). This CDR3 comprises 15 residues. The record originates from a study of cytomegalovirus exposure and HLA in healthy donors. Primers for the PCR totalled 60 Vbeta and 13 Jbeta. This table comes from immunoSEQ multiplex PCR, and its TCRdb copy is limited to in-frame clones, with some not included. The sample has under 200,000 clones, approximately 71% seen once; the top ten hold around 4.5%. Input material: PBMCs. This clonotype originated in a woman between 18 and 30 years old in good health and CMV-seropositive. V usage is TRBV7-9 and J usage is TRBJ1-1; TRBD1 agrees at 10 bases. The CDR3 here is CASSLRQGATTEAFF. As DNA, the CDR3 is TGTGCCAGCAGCTTGAGACAGGGGGCGACCACTGAAGCTTTCTTT.